The 18 T cell receptor beta chains listed next were all sequenced from one sample in a study of regulatory T cells in long-lasting Graves disease. Time point here: newly diagnosed GD, antithyroid drugs for less than 3 months. From RNA extracted from PBMCs, the TCR library was made. CDR3 regions were amplified by Arm-PCR using iRepertoire HTBI primers to build TCR beta libraries. TCRdb called the multiplex PCR reads again in MiXCR, with one record for every CDR3 protein. The sample lists 350,000 to 450,000 distinct CDR3 sequences, approximately 12% occurring once. The data also belong to a second study, concerning T cells in Graves' hyperthyroidism and ophthalmopathy.

The sequences come from peripheral blood mononuclear cells (PBMCs), collected at new diagnosis, from a patient treated with antithyroid drugs. Receptors were obtained from a woman aged 18-29 years with Graves disease.

The rearrangement uses TRBV12-3 or TRBV12-4 and TRBJ2-5, with D perhaps matching TRBD1 or TRBD2 (5 bases each). The CDR3 is 16 amino acids. The germline V and J ends were trimmed by 6 bases and 2 bases, with 19 bases remaining between them. CDR3 amino acids: CASSHHRDPRQETQYF. CDR3 DNA: TGTGCCAGCAGCCACCACCGGGACCCGCGGCAAGAGACCCAGTACTTC.

This clonotype has ten or more counts. This rearrangement joins TRBV2 to TRBJ2-4; no definite D call. From germline, CDR1 is SNHLY and CDR2 FYNNEI. This CDR3 spans 15 amino acids. The germline V and J ends were trimmed by 6 bases and 0 bases, with 12 bases remaining between them. The CDR3 DNA reads as TGTGCCAGCAGAGACCTGACAAGAGCCAAAAACATTCAGTACTTC. This translates into CASRDLTRAKNIQYF.

This sequence joins TRBV29-1 and TRBJ1-1, with 7 nucleotides matching TRBD1. This CDR3 region has 12 residues. Looked up from germline, CDR1 is SQVTM and CDR2 is ANQGSEA. V lost 7 bases and J lost 5; bases outside the gene matches: 7. The DNA for the CDR3 is TGCAGCGGGAGACAGGGCTGGACTGAAGCTTTCTTT. Its translation is CSGRQGWTEAFF.

This clonotype was recorded many times. CDR3: CASSLSYRGGSGNTIYF. The CDR3 region has the DNA TGTGCCAGCAGCTTGTCGTACAGGGGCGGGTCTGGAAACACCATATATTTT. The chain is built from TRBV7-9 and TRBJ1-3; 7 bases are a match to TRBD1. This CDR3 is built from 17 residues. Per the germline V gene, CDR1 is SEHNR and CDR2 is FQNEAQ (reference sequence). J was trimmed by 1 base and V by 3 bases; bases with no gene match: 9. The whole variable domain, filled in from reference TRBV7-9 and TRBJ1-3, reads DTGVSQNPRHKITKRGQNVTFRCDPISEHNRLYWYRQTLGQGPEFLTYFQNEAQLEKSRLLSDRFSAERPKGSFSTLEIQRTEQGDSAMYLCASSLSYRGGSGNTIYFGEGSWLTVV.

Comment on this clonotype: A much larger clone lies a single base off, so this may be a read error. J is TRBJ2-7 and V is TRBV10-3, with D tentatively TRBD2 (5 bases). Germline-derived CDR1 and CDR2 are ENHRY and SYGVKD. The CDR3 spans 13 residues. V was shortened by 4 bases and J by 9 bases, with 16 bases between the two germline ends. The CDR3 DNA follows: TGTGCCATCAGTGCGCGCGAGGGTGTGGGGCAGTACGTC. Translating it yields CAISAREGVGQYV.

This clonotype was picked up many times. The V gene is TRBV12-3 or TRBV12-4, the J gene TRBJ1-6, with D possibly being TRBD1 (6 bases). V was cut by 3 bases and J by 5 bases, with 14 bases left in between. The CDR3 has 16 residues. CDR3 sequence reads: CASSLGAEQDNSPLHF. The DNA of the CDR3 is TGTGCCAGCAGTTTGGGGGCAGAACAAGATAATTCACCCCTCCACTTT.

This clonotype was found a few times. The chain joins TRBV4-1 to TRBJ1-1; D remains ambiguous. The V gene's germline CDR1 is MGHRA and CDR2 YSYEKL. This CDR3 is built from 15 residues. V lost 5 bases to trimming and J lost 1 base, with 14 bases between them. DNA for the CDR3: TGCGCCAGCAGCTATTACCCAGAGGAGAACACTGAAGCTTTCTTT. It translates to CASSYYPEENTEAFF.

This clonotype was seen many times. The CDR3 DNA follows: TGTGCCAGCAGCTCCTTGGGGTGGGGTGAAGCTTTCTTT. Protein product: CASSSLGWGEAFF. V usage is TRBV5-6 and J usage is TRBJ1-1; D remains ambiguous. Per the germline V gene, CDR1 is SGHDT and CDR2 is YYEEEE. Trimming left V 3 bases short and J 7 bases short, with 13 bases between. The CDR3 loop spans 13 amino acids.

To note about this clonotype: This may be a read error: a much more frequent sequence differs by one nucleotide. The gene calls are TRBV7-9 and TRBJ2-1; 13 positions agree with TRBD2. From germline, CDR1 is SEHNR and CDR2 FQNEAQ (reference sequence). The J segment lost 2 bases and the V segment lost 5 bases, leaving 6 bases of the junction unmatched. The CDR3 is made up of 17 amino acids. CDR3 DNA: TGTGCCAGCAGCCTCCGGGGACTAGCGGGACCCTACAATGAGCAGTTCTTC. Its protein is CASSLRGLAGPYNEQFF.

This chain connects TRBV11-3 to TRBJ2-5; D tentatively reads TRBD1 or TRBD2 (5 bases each). CDR3 length: 16 residues. CDR1 and CDR2 (germline): SGHNT, YENEEA. Between the trimmed V and J ends, which lost 5 bases and 5 bases, there was a span of 21 bases. CDR3 sequence: CASSPTTGRMGETQYF. The CDR3 coding sequence is TGTGCCAGCAGCCCGACCACGGGACGGATGGGGGAGACCCAGTACTTC.

This clonotype has a count of ten or more. The rearrangement uses TRBV11-2 and TRBJ2-1; 15 nucleotides line up with TRBD2. This CDR3 is 17 amino acids long. Germline loops: CDR1 SGHAT, CDR2 FQNNGV. Unmatched junction bases numbered 9, after V lost 5 bases and J lost 7 bases. The CDR3 loop reads CASSAWPGTSGGNEQFF. The CDR3 nucleotides read TGTGCCAGCAGCGCCTGGCCCGGGACTAGCGGGGGGAATGAGCAGTTCTTC. Using reference TRBV11-2 and TRBJ2-1 for the parts outside the CDR3, the full variable domain is EAGVAQSPRYKIIEKRQSVAFWCNPISGHATLYWYQQILGQGPKLLIQFQNNGVVDDSQLPKDRFSAERLKGVDSTLKIQPAKLEDSAVYLCASSAWPGTSGGNEQFFGPGTRLTVL.

This clonotype was counted at least ten times. Its ends do not fully match the called genes, so a read error is possible. CDR3 amino acids: CASSQSKGLREQFF. The CDR3 DNA is TGCGCCAGCAGCCAGTCTAAGGGATTGCGTGAGCAGTTCTTC. The chain recombines TRBV7-9 with TRBJ2-1; D gene unclear. The CDR3 runs 14 residues. Germline V lookup: CDR1 SEHNR, CDR2 FQNEAQ (reference sequence). Combining the CDR3 with reference TRBV7-9 and TRBJ2-1 gives the whole variable domain DTGVSQNPRHKITKRGQNVTFRCDPISEHNRLYWYRQTLGQGPEFLTYFQNEAQLEKSRLLSDRFSAERPKGSFSTLEIQRTEQGDSAMYLCASSQSKGLREQFFGPGTRLTVL.

This clonotype occurred many times. The chain joins TRBV7-9 to TRBJ2-1, with 9 bases aligning to TRBD2. Germline-derived CDR1 and CDR2 are SEHNR and FQNEAQ (reference sequence). J was trimmed by 3 bases and V by 1 base; bases with no gene match: 7. The CDR3 has 17 amino acids. CDR3 sequence: CASSLGGSGGFYNEQFF. CDR3 bases: TGTGCCAGCAGCTTAGGAGGGAGCGGGGGGTTCTACAATGAGCAGTTCTTC.

This clonotype was seen at least ten times. The V gene is TRBV11-2, the J gene TRBJ2-1, with a tentative D call TRBD1 (5 bases). Per germline, CDR1 SGHAT and CDR2 FQNNGV. This CDR3 is 17 amino acids long. V was pared by 5 bases and J by 5 bases, with 22 bases between. The CDR3 reads CASSLGPSRPHDNEQFF. For the CDR3, the DNA is TGTGCCAGCAGCCTGGGGCCTTCACGGCCCCACGACAATGAGCAGTTCTTC.

The chain employs TRBV4-3 and TRBJ2-5; 14 bases align to TRBD2. The CDR3 extends over 16 amino acids. CDR1 is LGHNA and CDR2 is YSLEER in the germline V gene. Trimming at V came to 0 bases and at J to 5 bases, leaving 2 bases not matched to a gene. The CDR3 nucleotides are TGCGCCAGCAGCCAAGATAGGACTAGCGGGAGGGAGACCCAGTACTTC. Protein sequence: CASSQDRTSGRETQYF.

This clonotype has only a few counts. The V call is TRBV30, the J call TRBJ1-6; 7 nucleotides agree with TRBD1. This CDR3 is 13 amino acids long. Germline V CDR1 and CDR2: GTSNPN, SVGIG (reference sequence). Losses at the gene ends were 1 base for V and 14 bases for J; bases not matched to a gene: 8. The CDR3 DNA sequence: TGTGCCTGGAGTGAAGACAGGGTACGATCCCTCCACTTT. Its translation is CAWSEDRVRSLHF.

This sequence joins TRBV6-2 or TRBV6-3 and TRBJ2-7; D perhaps matches TRBD1 (5 bases). Per the germline V gene, CDR1 is MNHEY and CDR2 is SVGEGT. The CDR3 runs to 18 residues. Between the trimmed V and J ends, which lost 5 bases and 3 bases, there was a span of 26 bases. The CDR3 spells CASSHRPGAHIRSYEQYV. For the CDR3, the DNA is TGTGCCAGCAGTCATCGCCCTGGGGCGCATATTAGGAGCTACGAGCAGTACGTC.

At least ten counts were recorded for this clonotype. This sequence joins TRBV5-5 and TRBJ2-3, with TRBD1 identical over 7 bases. Germline V lookup: CDR1 SGHKS, CDR2 YYEKEE (reference sequence). V trimming: 4 bases; J trimming: 8 bases; junction bases outside the gene matches: 7. This CDR3 spans 13 amino acids. The CDR3: CASSDGTVRTQYF. The CDR3 bases are TGTGCCAGCAGCGATGGGACAGTTCGTACGCAGTATTTT. The full variable domain, its missing parts supplied by reference TRBV5-5 and TRBJ2-3, is DAGVTQSPTHLIKTRGQQVTLRCSPISGHKSVSWYQQVLGQGPQFIFQYYEKEERGRGNFPDRFSARQFPNYSSELNVNALLLGDSALYLCASSDGTVRTQYFGPGTRLTVL.